This TCR beta chain stems from a study of T cell changes during pregnancy in multiple sclerosis. TCRdb keeps only in-frame clones here, not all; method: immunoSEQ multiplex PCR. The table records tens of thousands of clones, around 93% of them present only once. V lost 5 bases and J lost 6; bases outside the gene matches: 11. Germline-derived CDR1 and CDR2 are ENHRY and SYGVKD. This CDR3 is built from 15 residues. The TCR was taken from a female donor with multiple sclerosis, enrolled in a pregnancy study. The J gene is TRBJ1-2, the V gene TRBV10-3; TRBD1 matches 8 bases. The specimen was CD4+ T cells from peripheral blood mononuclear cells, collected in the first trimester of pregnancy. CDR3 DNA: TGTGCCATCAGTTTCACTACAGGGGGAACTGATGGCTACACCTTC. Its protein is CAISFTTGGTDGYTF.